The next 27 T cell receptor beta chains were all read from a single sample in a study of shared clonotypes between healthy human individuals (dated by TCRdb to the early 2020s). CD8 naive samples were CD45RO-negative cells positively selected for CCR7, giving a CD45RA+CCR7+ population that excluded TemRA cells. The library was generated by the immunoSEQ multiplex PCR assay. TCRdb limited this immuneACCESS table to in-frame rearrangements with V and J called. A share of clones is missing; checked studies link under half to unresolved V genes, and the rest is unexplained. The sample data list some 2 million clones, and approximately 94% of these were observed just once. Approximately 1.2% of the sample belongs to the ten largest clones. The sample comprised naive CD8+ T cells sorted from blood. The sample's cell subset or site label is to be understood as: CD45RA+CCR7+. The receptors were gathered from a man younger than 30 in good health.

V and J are TRBV11-2 and TRBJ1-1, with D tentatively TRBD1 (6 bases). Trimming pared 3 bases from V and 2 bases from J, leaving 10 bases between. This CDR3 is 14 amino acids long. Germline V gene lookup returns CDR1 SGHAT and CDR2 FQNNGV. In nucleotides, the CDR3 is TGTGCCAGCAGCTTGGTCAGGGGTAACACTGAAGCTTTCTTT. It is translated as CASSLVRGNTEAFF.

As regards this clone: Distinct nucleotide sequences in the sample also encode this CDR3. The chain links TRBV4-3 to TRBJ2-7, with D perhaps matching TRBD2 (5 bases). Germline lookup yields CDR1 LGHNA and CDR2 YSLEER. The CDR3 contains 14 residues. V was pared by 0 bases and J by 3 bases, with 9 bases between. The CDR3 nucleotides read TGCGCCAGCAGCCAAGACTTAGGGAGCTACGAGCAGTACTTC. It is translated as CASSQDLGSYEQYF.

This clone was counted a single time. The chain couples TRBV11-2 to TRBJ2-3; D perhaps matches TRBD1 (6 bases). V lost 5 bases to trimming and J lost 2 bases, with 14 bases between them. The CDR3 loop spans 15 amino acids. Germline loops: CDR1 SGHAT, CDR2 FQNNGV. The CDR3 loop is CASSDLTGYTDTQYF. The CDR3 region has the DNA TGTGCCAGCAGCGATCTGACAGGCTACACAGATACGCAGTATTTT. Drawing the rest from reference TRBV11-2 and TRBJ2-3, the complete variable domain is EAGVAQSPRYKIIEKRQSVAFWCNPISGHATLYWYQQILGQGPKLLIQFQNNGVVDDSQLPKDRFSAERLKGVDSTLKIQPAKLEDSAVYLCASSDLTGYTDTQYFGPGTRLTVL.

The J gene is TRBJ2-7, the V gene TRBV7-6, with 7 bases that match TRBD1. The CDR3 covers 13 residues. J gave up 2 bases and V 5 bases, and 3 bases lay outside the gene matches. Germline V gene data show CDR1 as SGHVS and CDR2 as FNYEAQ. This CDR3 reads CASSTGTAYEQYF. In DNA form, the CDR3 reads TGTGCCAGCAGCACCGGGACAGCCTACGAGCAGTACTTC.

Comments on this clone: This same CDR3 is encoded by further DNA sequences in the sample. Here the CDR3 reads CASSLERLNTEAFF. CDR3 coding DNA: TGCGCCAGCAGCTTGGAGAGGTTAAACACTGAAGCTTTCTTT. The rearrangement links TRBV5-1 to TRBJ1-1; no definite D call. V was cut by 0 bases and J by 2 bases, with 8 bases left in between. The CDR3 consists of 14 residues. Germline CDR1 reads SGHRS; CDR2 reads YFSETQ. The full variable domain, completed using reference TRBV5-1 and TRBJ1-1, is KAGVTQTPRYLIKTRGQQVTLSCSPISGHRSVSWYQQTPGQGLQFLFEYFSETQRNKGNFPGRFSGRQFSNSRSEMNVSTLELGDSALYLCASSLERLNTEAFFGQGTRLTVV.

This clone was seen only once. Additional DNA sequences in this sample encode the identical CDR3. The chain has TRBV30 and TRBJ2-7; 7 bases are a match to TRBD1. The CDR3 covers 13 residues. CDR1 and CDR2 from the germline V gene are GTSNPN and SVGIG (reference sequence). V was clipped by 4 bases and J by 0 bases; unmatched bases: 3. In nucleotides, the CDR3 is TGTGCCTGGACCCGGGACAGCTCCTACGAGCAGTACTTC. Translated: CAWTRDSSYEQYF.

The chain uses TRBV19 and TRBJ1-4; TRBD1 agrees at 7 bases. In germline, CDR1 is LNHDA, CDR2 SQIVND (reference sequence). This CDR3 is built from 15 residues. Losses at the gene ends were 6 bases for V and 1 base for J; bases not matched to a gene: 5. This CDR3 is CASSPGTVTNEKLFF. For the CDR3, the DNA is TGTGCCAGTAGCCCTGGGACAGTAACTAATGAAAAACTGTTTTTT.

The rearrangement joins TRBV13 to TRBJ2-3; D possibly corresponds to TRBD2 (5 bases). From germline, CDR1 is PRHDT and CDR2 FYEKMQ (reference sequence). The CDR3 extends over 15 amino acids. Trimming took off 3 bases at V and 4 bases at J, with 14 bases between the two ends. DNA for the CDR3: TGTGCCAGCAGCTTTCGTTTGGACGGGGCAGATACGCAGTATTTT. It yields the protein CASSFRLDGADTQYF.

The genes are TRBV4-1 and TRBJ2-7; D is unclear. Germline loops: CDR1 MGHRA, CDR2 YSYEKL. The CDR3 is 16 residues long. V lost 1 base, J lost 2 bases, and 15 bases lay in between. This CDR3 reads CASSQGGYGPAYEQYF. The CDR3 coding sequence is TGCGCCAGCAGCCAAGGAGGTTACGGTCCCGCCTACGAGCAGTACTTC.

The chain is built from TRBV4-3 and TRBJ2-7; D remains unclear. Germline V gene lookup returns CDR1 LGHNA and CDR2 YSLEER. The V gene lost 2 bases and the J gene lost 0 bases, with 11 bases spanning the gap. This CDR3 spans 15 amino acids. This CDR3 is CASSQLTDGSYEQYF. DNA for the CDR3: TGCGCCAGCAGCCAATTAACGGACGGCTCCTACGAGCAGTACTTC.

The genes are TRBV28 and TRBJ2-7; D may be TRBD1 or TRBD2 (5 bases each). CDR1 MDHEN and CDR2 SYDVKM come from the germline V gene. The CDR3 sequence is 14 residues long. The V and J ends lost 2 bases and 3 bases respectively, with 11 bases between them. The CDR3 DNA is TGTGCCAGCAGTTTAATGGGGGTTCGCTACGAGCAGTACTTC. Protein: CASSLMGVRYEQYF.

The chain employs TRBV6-5 and TRBJ1-1; D is possibly TRBD1 (5 bases). V was cut by 2 bases and J by 4 bases, with 11 bases left in between. Germline CDR1 is MNHEY and CDR2 is SVGAGI. There are 14 residues in the CDR3. CDR3 region: CASSYGPGTTEAFF. CDR3 in DNA: TGTGCCAGCAGTTACGGGCCAGGGACCACTGAAGCTTTCTTT.

This clone has only one observation. The rearrangement links TRBV6-5 to TRBJ2-1, with TRBD2 as a possible D gene (6 bases). The germline V and J ends were trimmed by 0 bases and 7 bases, with 16 bases remaining between them. Germline V gives CDR1 MNHEY, CDR2 SVGAGI. CDR3 size: 16 residues. Here the CDR3 DNA reads TGTGCCAGCAGTTACTCGACGGGGGAGGTTAGGAATGAGCAGTTCTTC. It translates to CASSYSTGEVRNEQFF.

The V call is TRBV7-6, the J call TRBJ2-7; D tentatively fits TRBD1 or TRBD2 (5 bases each). Germline V gene sequence: CDR1 SGHVS, CDR2 FNYEAQ. The V end was cut by 1 base, the J end by 2 bases, with 18 bases between. CDR3 size: 17 residues. CDR3 in DNA: TGTGCCAGCAGCTTAGATTTCGGGACCGGGGCAACCTACGAGCAGTACTTC. This codes for CASSLDFGTGATYEQYF. The full variable domain, with the rest looked up from reference TRBV7-6 and TRBJ2-7, is GAGVSQSPRYKVTKRGQDVALRCDPISGHVSLYWYRQALGQGPEFLTYFNYEAQQDKSGLPNDRFSAERPEGSISTLTIQRTEQRDSAMYRCASSLDFGTGATYEQYFGPGTRLTVT.

The chain couples TRBV30 to TRBJ2-7, with 8 bases matching TRBD1. Germline values: CDR1 GTSNPN, CDR2 SVGIG (reference sequence). There are 14 residues in the CDR3. The V gene end was trimmed by 3 bases and the J gene end by 2 bases; junction bases not matched to a gene: 6. CDR3 in DNA: TGTGCCTGGAGGGGGTGGGGACAGGCCTACGAGCAGTACTTC. Translation gives CAWRGWGQAYEQYF.

CDR3 sequence (DNA): TGTGCCAGCAGCTTGGGGGATCTCCCTCTCTACGAGCAGTACTTC. This sequence encodes CASSLGDLPLYEQYF. The V and J genes are TRBV5-6 and TRBJ2-7; the D is unclear. Per the germline V gene, CDR1 is SGHDT and CDR2 is YYEEEE. This CDR3 has 15 amino acids. V dropped 0 bases and J dropped 3 bases, with 13 bases sitting between them. The variable domain in full, with the rest retrieved from reference TRBV5-6 and TRBJ2-7, is DAGVTQSPTHLIKTRGQQVTLRCSPKSGHDTVSWYQQALGQGPQFIFQYYEEEERQRGNFPDRFSGHQFPNYSSELNVNALLLGDSALYLCASSLGDLPLYEQYFGPGTRLTVT.

The CDR3 sequence is CASSPFEQPNTGELFF. The CDR3, as DNA: TGTGCCAGCAGCCCTTTTGAGCAACCGAACACCGGGGAGCTGTTTTTT. The V call is TRBV11-1, the J call TRBJ2-2; D gene ambiguous. Trimming cost V 5 bases and J 0 bases, with 13 bases left between them. This CDR3 spans 16 amino acids. The germline V gene has CDR1 SGHAT and CDR2 FQDESV (reference sequence).

This sequence joins TRBV11-3 and TRBJ2-5, with 12 bases aligning to TRBD1. Germline CDR1 is SGHNT and CDR2 is YENEEA. The CDR3 has 15 residues. V gave up 4 bases and J gave up 5 bases; unmatched junction bases: 5. CDR3 bases: TGTGCCAGCAGCTCGGGGACAGGGGGCGGCGAGACCCAGTACTTC. Translated: CASSSGTGGGETQYF.

The rearrangement uses TRBV9 and TRBJ2-7; TRBD1 agrees at 7 bases. V lost 3 bases, J lost 3 bases, and 12 bases stayed unmatched. CDR1 is SGDLS, CDR2 YYNGEE, per germline. This CDR3 spans 16 amino acids. CDR3 region: CASSDERQGEGYEQYF. CDR3 bases: TGTGCCAGCAGCGATGAACGTCAGGGGGAAGGCTACGAGCAGTACTTC.

Only one count was recorded for this clone. The gene calls are TRBV4-1 and TRBJ2-7; TRBD2 agrees at 9 bases. Trimming at V came to 4 bases and at J to 5 bases, leaving 9 bases not matched to a gene. The CDR3 is made up of 15 amino acids. CDR1 and CDR2 from the germline V gene are MGHRA and YSYEKL. CDR3 sequence reads: CASSLIAGVGNEQYF. The CDR3 DNA is TGCGCCAGCAGCCTCATAGCGGGAGTCGGGAACGAGCAGTACTTC.

V is TRBV7-6 and J is TRBJ2-2, with a possible D match to TRBD1 (7 bases). The germline V gene encodes CDR1 SGHVS and CDR2 FNYEAQ. The CDR3 is 14 amino acids. Trimming shortened V by 1 base and J by 6 bases, and 9 bases separated the two germline ends. CDR3 nucleotides: TGTGCCAGCAGCTTAGTCAGGGGGGCCGGGGAGCTGTTTTTT. It yields the protein CASSLVRGAGELFF.

DNA of the CDR3: TGTGCCAGCAGCTCGTCGTGGGGTGACTATGGCTACACCTTC. Translating gives CASSSSWGDYGYTF. The chain has TRBV5-4 and TRBJ1-2; no clear D gene. V gave up 3 bases and J gave up 3 bases, with 12 bases separating them. This CDR3 spans 14 amino acids. Germline CDR1 reads SGHNT; CDR2 reads YYREEE (reference sequence).

The chain employs TRBV15 and TRBJ1-6; D is perhaps TRBD1 (6 bases). Germline V gene lookup returns CDR1 LNHNV and CDR2 YYDKDF (reference sequence). This CDR3 has 15 residues. V lost 2 bases to trimming and J lost 7 bases, with 12 bases between them. The CDR3: CATSRSGHLNSPLHF. The CDR3 DNA reads as TGTGCCACCAGCAGATCGGGACACCTCAATTCACCCCTCCACTTT.

The chain is built from TRBV5-4 and TRBJ2-3; 7 nucleotides align to TRBD1. With V trimmed by 4 bases and J by 4 bases, 0 bases remained unmatched. The germline V gene encodes CDR1 SGHNT and CDR2 YYREEE (reference sequence). The CDR3 has 12 residues. The CDR3 here is CASSQGADTQYF. CDR3 DNA: TGTGCCAGCAGCCAGGGGGCAGATACGCAGTATTTT.

The chain joins TRBV5-1 to TRBJ2-7; a weak D match, TRBD1 (5 bases). This CDR3 region has 14 residues. Deletions cut 2 bases from V and 3 bases from J, with 12 bases between. Per germline, CDR1 SGHRS and CDR2 YFSETQ. The CDR3 DNA reads as TGCGCCAGCAGCTTATTAAGGGGCTACTACGAGCAGTACTTC. It translates to CASSLLRGYYEQYF.

CDR3 DNA: TGTGCCAGCAGTTACGCGAAGGGACTGCGCTACGAGCAGTACTTC. The encoded protein is CASSYAKGLRYEQYF. V usage is TRBV6-6 and J usage is TRBJ2-7; possible D gene TRBD2, 6 bases. Germline V gene sequence: CDR1 MNHNY, CDR2 SVGAGI (reference sequence). V dropped 2 bases and J dropped 3 bases, with 14 bases sitting between them. This CDR3 is 15 amino acids long.

This rearrangement joins TRBV27 to TRBJ2-1; 7 nucleotides match TRBD2. There are 16 residues in the CDR3. J lost 2 bases, V lost 3 bases, and 7 bases had no gene match. Germline assignment: CDR1 MNHEY and CDR2 SMNVEV (reference sequence). The CDR3: CASSFSARGTYNEQFF. CDR3 in DNA: TGTGCCAGCAGTTTTTCGGCGCGGGGGACCTACAATGAGCAGTTCTTC.